A single sample is the source of the 7 T cell receptor beta chains below, sequenced in a study of vaccination and CD4 T cells after COVID-19. The Oncomine TCR Beta short-read assay sequenced DNA from cultured CD4+ T cells. TCRdb re-called the PCR reads with MiXCR, one entry per CDR3 protein. Of tens of thousands of distinct CDR3 sequences listed, roughly two fifths are singletons. No antigen has been assigned to these receptors. Regarding time point: late sampling 161 to 241 days after vaccination in a few convalescent patients. As for treatment: 10-day PBMC culture with coronavirus spike peptide pools or control peptides (ViraFEST assay). Sequenced material: CD4+ T cells from blood, cultured in vitro, taken about 7 months after SARS-CoV-2 vaccination. These TCRs come from a human donor who had recovered from COVID-19.

By sample fraction, this clonotype is medium-sized. The gene calls are TRBV28 and TRBJ2-5, with 10 positions matching TRBD2. The CDR3 loop spans 15 amino acids. Per the germline V gene, CDR1 is MDHEN and CDR2 is SYDVKM. V shed 7 bases, J shed 5 bases, and the junction held 10 bases outside the gene matches. CDR3 coding DNA: TGTGCCAGCACCCTAGCGGGAGATAGGCAGGAGACCCAGTACTTC. It yields the protein CASTLAGDRQETQYF.

The chain has TRBV7-2 and TRBJ2-3; 7 bases align to TRBD2. There are 16 residues in the CDR3. Trimming cost V 1 base and J 0 bases; bases outside gene matches: 4. CDR1 is SGHTA, CDR2 FQGNSA, per germline. CDR3 DNA: TGTGCCAGCAGCTTAGTCGGCGGGAGCAGCACAGATACGCAGTATTTT. Protein sequence: CASSLVGGSSTDTQYF.

This chain uses TRBV7-8 with TRBJ2-7; D tentatively fits TRBD1 or TRBD2 (5 bases each). The CDR3 has 16 amino acids. Germline V gives CDR1 SGHVS, CDR2 FQNEAQ. Trimming removed 4 bases at V and 7 bases at J, with 23 bases between. CDR3 residues: CASSSLFTAGTGEQYF. The CDR3 nucleotides read TGTGCCAGCAGCTCCCTATTTACAGCCGGGACGGGGGAGCAGTACTTC.

A note on this clonotype: This likely comes from a read error, as the CDR3 has no conserved phenylalanine or tryptophan at its end. The chain combines TRBV15 with TRBJ2-4; TRBD2 is a possible D gene (5 bases). CDR1 and CDR2 (germline): LNHNV, YYDKDF (reference sequence). The CDR3 totals 14 residues. The V end lost 3 bases, the J end lost 8 bases, and 14 bases lay between the germline ends. The CDR3 spells CATSRSSYGDIQYL. CDR3 DNA sequence: TGTGCCACCAGCAGGTCTAGCTATGGGGACATTCAGTACCTC.

This clonotype was counted a few times. The V and J genes are TRBV20-1 and TRBJ2-7, with 7 positions matching TRBD2. The CDR3 loop spans 13 amino acids. From germline, CDR1 is DFQATT and CDR2 SNEGSKA (reference sequence). V shed 2 bases, J shed 3 bases, and the junction held 4 bases outside the gene matches. The CDR3 loop reads CSARNRGSYEQYF. Written as DNA, the CDR3 is TGCAGTGCTAGAAACCGCGGGAGCTACGAGCAGTACTTC.

This clonotype was counted a few times. This chain uses TRBV7-3 with TRBJ2-7, with 7 bases matching TRBD2. Germline V lookup: CDR1 SGHTA, CDR2 FQGTGA. The CDR3 contains 16 residues. After removal of 1 base from V and 0 bases from J, the junction contained 6 bases not matched to a gene. Written as DNA, the CDR3 is TGTGCCAGCAGCTTAATCCTAGCGGAGAGCTCCTACGAGCAGTACTTC. Translated, it gives CASSLILAESSYEQYF.

The chain employs TRBV10-3 and TRBJ1-1, with D unclear. With 10 bases removed from V and 2 bases from J, the gap between germline ends came to 20 bases. There are 15 residues in the CDR3. Germline V lookup: CDR1 ENHRY, CDR2 SYGVKD. The CDR3 DNA reads TGTGCCACTATTGACACTTCCCTTTTAAACACTGAAGCTTTCTTT. Amino acids: CATIDTSLLNTEAFF.